These T cell receptor beta chains were read from a single sample in a study of T cells in Graves' hyperthyroidism and ophthalmopathy. From the multiplex PCR reads, TCRdb called clonotypes with MiXCR, one entry per CDR3 protein. Of 400,000 to 550,000 distinct CDR3 sequences in the sample, about an eighth were seen once. What was sequenced was blood. These receptors came from a young woman with Graves' hyperthyroidism. Each CDR3 is given with its conserved first and last residue. D genes are given only for firm matches. Size is omitted from some rows. Given values are once, few, many or a class for expanded clones.

clone size: many; D gene: TRBD1; V gene: TRBV3-1; J gene: TRBJ1-1; CDR3 DNA: TGTGCCAGCAGCCAGGGGACAGGGTGGACTGAAGCTTTCTTT; CDR3 protein: CASSQGTGWTEAFF
clone size: many; D gene: NA; V gene: TRBV9; J gene: TRBJ1-3; CDR3 DNA: TGTGCCAGCAGCGTTGGGGGGGTTGGCTCTGGAAACACCATATATTTT; CDR3 protein: CASSVGGVGSGNTIYF
clone size: many; D gene: NA; V gene: TRBV5-1; J gene: TRBJ1-1; CDR3 DNA: TGCGCCAGCAGCTCGGACTTTTTCTCGAACACTGAAGCTTTCTTT; CDR3 protein: CASSSDFFSNTEAFF
clone size: many; D gene: TRBD2; V gene: TRBV27; J gene: TRBJ2-3; CDR3 DNA: TGTGCCAGCAGTCCCCCTCCTCTAGCGGGAGTCGTGGCAGATACGCAGTATTTT; CDR3 protein: CASSPPPLAGVVADTQYF
clone size: NA; D gene: NA; V gene: TRBV4-1; J gene: TRBJ2-7; CDR3 DNA: TGCGCCAGCAGCTCAGTCCCGGGGTTGTACGAGCAGTACTTC; CDR3 protein: CASSSVPGLYEQYF
clone size: NA; D gene: TRBD1; V gene: TRBV29-1; J gene: TRBJ2-1; CDR3 DNA: TGCAGCGTTGAGGGCAGGGGGCCAGATCTATACAATGAGCAGTTCTTC; CDR3 protein: CSVEGRGPDLYNEQFF
clone size: few; D gene: TRBD2; V gene: TRBV18; J gene: TRBJ2-1; CDR3 DNA: TGTGCCAGCGCACCACCGGTTAGCGGGAAGTATGAGCAGTTCTTC; CDR3 protein: CASAPPVSGKYEQFF
clone size: few; D gene: TRBD2; V gene: TRBV6-4; J gene: TRBJ2-1; CDR3 DNA: TGTGCCAGCAGTGACACCCTTAGCGGGGCTTACAATGAGCAGTTCTTC; CDR3 protein: CASSDTLSGAYNEQFF
clone size: many; D gene: NA; V gene: TRBV15; J gene: TRBJ2-3; CDR3 DNA: TGTGCCACCAGCAGAGATCTGACTACCACAGATACGCAGTATTTT; CDR3 protein: CATSRDLTTTDTQYF
clone size: NA; D gene: NA; V gene: TRBV12-3/TRBV12-4; J gene: TRBJ2-4; CDR3 DNA: TGTGCCAGCAGTCCCGCTATTGGAGTGAACATTCAGTACTTC; CDR3 protein: CASSPAIGVNIQYF
clone size: many; D gene: NA; V gene: TRBV18; J gene: TRBJ1-1; CDR3 DNA: TGTGCCAGCTCAGCAGGGGTTGGAACTGAAGCTTTCTTT; CDR3 protein: CASSAGVGTEAFF
clone size: many; D gene: TRBD1; V gene: TRBV18; J gene: TRBJ1-1; CDR3 DNA: TGTGCCAGCTCACCACTCCCGACAGGGGGACACACTGAAGCTTTCTTT; CDR3 protein: CASSPLPTGGHTEAFF
clone size: many; D gene: TRBD1; V gene: TRBV6-1; J gene: TRBJ1-4; CDR3 DNA: TGTGCCAGCAGCAGGGACAGGCTAAATGAAAAACTGTTTTTT; CDR3 protein: CASSRDRLNEKLFF
clone size: NA; D gene: TRBD1; V gene: TRBV10-1; J gene: TRBJ1-5; CDR3 DNA: TGCGCCACCACAGGGGGTGGCAATCAGCCCCAGCATTTT; CDR3 protein: CATTGGGNQPQHF
clone size: NA; D gene: TRBD1; V gene: TRBV4-1; J gene: TRBJ1-2; CDR3 DNA: TGCGCCAGCAGCCAAGATGGCACAGGGGGCGGCGGCTACACCTTC; CDR3 protein: CASSQDGTGGGGYTF
clone size: many; D gene: NA; V gene: TRBV30; J gene: TRBJ2-3; CDR3 DNA: TGTGCCTGGAGACCGGGAAGGGCCACGGGCGCAGATACGCAGTATTTT; CDR3 protein: CAWRPGRATGADTQYF
clone size: NA; D gene: TRBD2; V gene: TRBV4-1; J gene: TRBJ2-1; CDR3 DNA: TGCGCCAGCAGCCATCCCAGGACTAGCGGTGACAATGAGCAGTTCTTC; CDR3 protein: CASSHPRTSGDNEQFF
clone size: many; D gene: TRBD1; V gene: TRBV2; J gene: TRBJ2-3; CDR3 DNA: TGTGCCAGCAGTTTTCGACAGGGTTTGGCAGATACGCAGTATTTT; CDR3 protein: CASSFRQGLADTQYF
clone size: many; D gene: TRBD1; V gene: TRBV7-3; J gene: TRBJ2-3; CDR3 DNA: TGTGCCAGCAGCTCGAACAGGGGGCTAGATACGCAGTATTTT; CDR3 protein: CASSSNRGLDTQYF
clone size: many; D gene: NA; V gene: TRBV14; J gene: TRBJ2-7; CDR3 DNA: TGTGCCAGCAGCCAAATCGGGACTCCTAAGGCCTACGAGCAGTACTTC; CDR3 protein: CASSQIGTPKAYEQYF
clone size: many; D gene: TRBD1; V gene: TRBV27; J gene: TRBJ2-1; CDR3 DNA: TGTGCCAGCAGTTTTCCGACAGGGAACAATGAGCAGTTCTTC; CDR3 protein: CASSFPTGNNEQFF
clone size: NA; D gene: NA; V gene: TRBV2; J gene: TRBJ1-3; CDR3 DNA: TGTGCCAGCGAGGGGAACACCATATATTTT; CDR3 protein: CASEGNTIYF
clone size: many; D gene: NA; V gene: TRBV6-2/TRBV6-3; J gene: TRBJ1-1; CDR3 DNA: TGTGCCAGCAGCTTACCCAAGCCAACCCCCATCGGCACTGAAGCTTTCTTT; CDR3 protein: CASSLPKPTPIGTEAFF
clone size: many; D gene: NA; V gene: TRBV12-3/TRBV12-4; J gene: TRBJ2-3; CDR3 DNA: TGTGCCAGCAGGCTTAGGACATTCACCGGCGCAGATACGCAGTATTTT; CDR3 protein: CASRLRTFTGADTQYF
clone size: many; D gene: NA; V gene: TRBV11-3; J gene: TRBJ2-1; CDR3 DNA: TGTGCCAGCAGCCCTCGGAGGGGGGGGAACAATGAGCAGTTCTTC; CDR3 protein: CASSPRRGGNNEQFF
clone size: many; D gene: NA; V gene: TRBV3-1; J gene: TRBJ2-1; CDR3 DNA: TGTGCCAGCAGCCAAGAGGCAGGGGTCAATGAGCAGTTCTTC; CDR3 protein: CASSQEAGVNEQFF